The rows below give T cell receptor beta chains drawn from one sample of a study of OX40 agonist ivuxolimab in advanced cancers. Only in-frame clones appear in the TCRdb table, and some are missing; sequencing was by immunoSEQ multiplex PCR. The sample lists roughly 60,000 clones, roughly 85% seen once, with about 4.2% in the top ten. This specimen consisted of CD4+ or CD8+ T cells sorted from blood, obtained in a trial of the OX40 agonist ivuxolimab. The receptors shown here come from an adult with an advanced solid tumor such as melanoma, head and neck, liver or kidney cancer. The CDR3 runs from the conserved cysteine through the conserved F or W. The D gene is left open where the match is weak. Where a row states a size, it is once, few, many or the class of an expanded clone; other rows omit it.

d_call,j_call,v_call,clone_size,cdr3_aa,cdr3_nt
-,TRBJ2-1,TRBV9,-,CASSPDLSSYNEQFF,TGTGCCAGCAGCCCCGACCTAAGCTCCTACAATGAGCAGTTCTTC
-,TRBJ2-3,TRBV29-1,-,CSVGELEDTQYF,TGCAGCGTTGGCGAACTAGAGGATACGCAGTATTTT
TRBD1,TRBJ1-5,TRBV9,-,CASSVDRGPQPQHF,TGTGCCAGCAGCGTAGACAGGGGGCCTCAGCCCCAGCATTTT
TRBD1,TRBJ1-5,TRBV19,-,CASSGQGAGNQPQHF,TGTGCCAGTAGTGGACAGGGGGCCGGCAATCAGCCCCAGCATTTT
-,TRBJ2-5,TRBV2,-,CASSGTTETQYF,TGTGCCAGCAGCGGTACAACAGAGACCCAGTACTTC
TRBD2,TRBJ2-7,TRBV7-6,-,CASSAERETSYEQYF,TGTGCCAGCAGCGCGGAGCGGGAGACTTCCTACGAGCAGTACTTC
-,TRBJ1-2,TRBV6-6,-,CASSLTQPNYGYTF,TGTGCCAGCAGTTTAACGCAGCCGAACTATGGCTACACCTTC
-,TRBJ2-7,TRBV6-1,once,CASKVVDTYEQYF,TGTGCCAGCAAGGTCGTGGACACCTACGAGCAGTACTTC
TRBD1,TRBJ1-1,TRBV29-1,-,CSERDREVAFF,TGCAGCGAGAGGGACAGGGAGGTAGCTTTCTTT
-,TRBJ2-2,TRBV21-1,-,CASSKVTSVAGELFF,TGTGCCAGCAGCAAAGTAACTAGCGTGGCCGGGGAGCTGTTTTTT
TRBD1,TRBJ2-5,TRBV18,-,CASSPGQSTQYF,TGTGCCAGCTCACCGGGACAGAGTACCCAGTACTTC
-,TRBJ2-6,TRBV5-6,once,CASSFPGRTPSGANVLTF,TGTGCCAGCAGCTTTCCGGGACGGACCCCCTCTGGGGCCAACGTCCTGACTTTC
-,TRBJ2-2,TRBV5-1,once,CASSLASSWNTGELFF,TGCGCCAGCAGCTTGGCCTCCAGCTGGAACACCGGGGAGCTGTTTTTT
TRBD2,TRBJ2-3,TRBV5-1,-,CASSERESDTQYF,TGCGCCAGCAGCGAGCGGGAGTCAGATACGCAGTATTTT
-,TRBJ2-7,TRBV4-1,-,CASSHTADSYEQYF,TGCGCCAGCAGCCACACGGCAGATTCCTACGAGCAGTACTTC
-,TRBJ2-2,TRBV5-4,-,CASSLAHGAAGELFF,TGTGCCAGCAGCTTGGCCCACGGGGCAGCCGGGGAGCTGTTTTTT
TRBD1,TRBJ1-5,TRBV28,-,CASSPQGAGQPQHF,TGTGCCAGCAGTCCACAGGGGGCTGGTCAGCCCCAGCATTTT
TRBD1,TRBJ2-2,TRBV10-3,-,CAISESEDRSLFF,TGTGCCATCAGTGAGTCTGAGGACAGGTCGCTGTTTTTT
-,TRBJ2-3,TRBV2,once,CASSERADTQYF,TGTGCCAGCAGTGAAAGGGCAGATACGCAGTATTTT
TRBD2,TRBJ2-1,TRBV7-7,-,CASSLAGRYNEQFF,TGTGCTAGCAGCTTAGCGGGGAGGTACAATGAGCAGTTCTTC
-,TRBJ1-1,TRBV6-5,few,CASSYLNTEAFF,TGTGCCAGCAGTTACCTGAACACTGAAGCTTTCTTT
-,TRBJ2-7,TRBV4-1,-,CASSQTPGPYEQYF,TGCGCCAGCAGCCAAACACCGGGTCCCTACGAGCAGTACTTC
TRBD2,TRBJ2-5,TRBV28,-,CASSGSGRARETQYF,TGTGCCAGCAGTGGGAGCGGGAGGGCCCGGGAGACCCAGTACTTC
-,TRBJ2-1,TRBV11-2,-,CASTKGSGSSYNEQFF,TGTGCCAGCACCAAGGGGTCAGGCAGCTCCTACAATGAGCAGTTCTTC
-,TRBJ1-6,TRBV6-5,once,CASSQGLSPLHF,TGTGCCAGCAGTCAAGGACTATCACCCCTCCACTTT
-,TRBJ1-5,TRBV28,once,CASSPTGGYSNQPQHF,TGTGCCAGCAGTCCCACGGGGGGGTATAGCAATCAGCCCCAGCATTTT
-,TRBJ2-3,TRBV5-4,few,CASSFAARSSTDTQYF,TGTGCCAGCAGCTTTGCGGCGCGGTCTAGCACAGATACGCAGTATTTT
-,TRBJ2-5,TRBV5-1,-,CASSLMAAETQYF,TGCGCCAGCAGCTTGATGGCCGCGGAGACCCAGTACTTC
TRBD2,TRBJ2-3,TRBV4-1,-,CASSQEASGMGDTQYF,TGCGCCAGCAGCCAAGAAGCTAGCGGGATGGGAGATACGCAGTATTTT
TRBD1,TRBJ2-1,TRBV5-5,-,CASSPSTGGTYNEQFF,TGTGCCAGCAGCCCCTCTACAGGGGGGACCTACAATGAGCAGTTCTTC
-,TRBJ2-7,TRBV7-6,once,CASSPNDYEQYF,TGTGCCAGCAGCCCGAACGATTACGAGCAGTACTTC
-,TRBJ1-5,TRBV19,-,CASSIPGQPQHF,TGTGCCAGTAGTATCCCCGGTCAGCCCCAGCATTTT
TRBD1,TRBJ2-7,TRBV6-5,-,CASSSQSGQRQYEQYF,TGTGCCAGCAGTTCTCAGTCGGGACAGAGACAATACGAGCAGTACTTC
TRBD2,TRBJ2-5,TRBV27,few,CASSLFGIIAGGGQETQYF,TGTGCCAGCAGTTTATTCGGAATCATAGCGGGAGGAGGTCAAGAGACCCAGTACTTC
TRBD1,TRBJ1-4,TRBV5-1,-,CASRAGQGHEKLFF,TGCGCCAGCAGGGCCGGACAGGGGCATGAAAAACTGTTTTTT
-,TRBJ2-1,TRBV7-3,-,CASSSMENNEQFF,TGTGCCAGCAGCTCTATGGAGAACAATGAGCAGTTCTTC
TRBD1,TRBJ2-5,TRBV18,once,CASSQDPGTGEAQYF,TGTGCCAGCTCACAAGATCCCGGGACAGGGGAGGCCCAGTACTTC
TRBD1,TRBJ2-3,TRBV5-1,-,CASSLGQGSTDTQYF,TGCGCCAGCAGCTTGGGACAGGGGAGCACAGATACGCAGTATTTT
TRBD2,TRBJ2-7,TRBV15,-,CATSRDMGGYEQYF,TGTGCCACCAGCAGAGATATGGGGGGGTACGAGCAGTACTTC
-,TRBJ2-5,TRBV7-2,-,CASSLGGAFKETQYF,TGTGCCAGCAGCTTAGGGGGGGCGTTCAAAGAGACCCAGTACTTC
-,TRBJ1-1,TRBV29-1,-,CSVVEGVDTEAFF,TGCAGCGTTGTCGAGGGGGTCGACACTGAAGCTTTCTTT
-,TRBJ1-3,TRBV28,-,CASSQQAFYNENTIYF,TGTGCCAGCAGTCAACAGGCGTTCTATAATGAAAACACCATATATTTT
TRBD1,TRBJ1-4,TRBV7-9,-,CASSSGTGNEKLFF,TGTGCCAGCAGCTCGGGGACAGGGAATGAAAAACTGTTTTTT
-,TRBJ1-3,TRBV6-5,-,CASRGNGNTIYF,TGTGCCAGCAGGGGGAATGGAAACACCATATATTTT
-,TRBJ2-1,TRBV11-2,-,CASGLEGPEQFF,TGTGCCAGCGGGCTTGAGGGTCCTGAGCAGTTCTTC
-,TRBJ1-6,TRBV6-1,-,CASSEVERNSPLHF,TGTGCCAGCAGTGAAGTGGAGAGAAATTCACCCCTCCACTTT
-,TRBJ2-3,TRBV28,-,CASSFVGILTDTQYF,TGTGCCAGCAGTTTTGTAGGGATCTTGACAGATACGCAGTATTTT
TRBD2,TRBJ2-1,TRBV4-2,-,CASSLTSGTDNEQFF,TGTGCCAGCAGCCTCACTAGCGGGACCGACAATGAGCAGTTCTTC
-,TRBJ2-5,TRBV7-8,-,CASTIVVGPEQTQYF,TGTGCCAGCACCATTGTTGTGGGCCCGGAGCAGACCCAGTACTTC
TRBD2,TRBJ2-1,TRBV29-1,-,CSGKGTSGFNEQFF,TGCAGCGGGAAGGGGACTAGCGGGTTCAATGAGCAGTTCTTC
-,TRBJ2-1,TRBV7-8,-,CASSSSERGGYNEQFF,TGTGCCAGCAGCTCCTCAGAACGGGGCGGCTACAATGAGCAGTTCTTC
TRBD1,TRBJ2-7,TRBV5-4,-,CASSLAAGGYEQYF,TGTGCCAGCAGCTTGGCCGCAGGGGGCTACGAGCAGTACTTC
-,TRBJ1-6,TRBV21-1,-,CASSKAQDNSPLHF,TGTGCCAGCAGCAAAGCACAGGATAATTCACCCCTCCACTTT
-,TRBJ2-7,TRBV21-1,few,CASSKDQGPQGTPYEQYF,TGTGCCAGCAGCAAAGATCAGGGCCCTCAGGGAACCCCCTACGAGCAGTACTTC